This T cell receptor beta chain is drawn from a study of blood T cell repertoires in COVID-19. About the research overall: T cells, B-cell-depleted T cells, or PBMCs supplied cDNA or gDNA.

V dropped 5 bases and J dropped 9 bases, with 11 bases sitting between them. The CDR3 is 11 residues long. Germline loops: CDR1 MDHEN, CDR2 SYDVKM. Original processing methods: By means of reference gene primer amplification, nucleated cell counts were estimated. Libraries were prepared by immunoSEQ multiplex PCR; TCRdb keeps only in-frame clonotypes and omits some of them. That table gives V, J and clone size, and the DNA gave D and trimming. The sample has 30,000 to 40,000 clones, over 75% seen once; the top ten hold under 20%. The V call is TRBV28, the J call TRBJ2-7, with unresolved D. Specimen: peripheral blood. The receptor comes from a woman in her sixties with active COVID-19. This CDR3 is CASSPQLRQYF. In DNA form, the CDR3 reads TGTGCCAGCAGTCCACAATTAAGGCAGTACTTC.